The 11 T cell receptor beta chains presented below share a single source sample, sequenced in a study of cytomegalovirus exposure and HLA in healthy donors. PCR employed 60 Vbeta and 13 Jbeta primers. Assay used: immunoSEQ multiplex PCR; TCRdb lists only in-frame clones, some missing. The sample lists about 200,000 clones, 82% occurring once. The source material was PBMCs. These receptors all come from a boy between 2 and 15 years old in good health and CMV-seronegative.

V and J are TRBV19 and TRBJ2-5; 9 nucleotides align to TRBD1. Trimming removed 7 bases from V and 4 bases from J; junction bases left unmatched: 4. This CDR3 spans 13 amino acids. From germline, CDR1 is LNHDA and CDR2 SQIVND (reference sequence). CDR3 sequence: CASNRQGVETQYF. The CDR3 DNA sequence: TGTGCCAGTAACCGACAGGGGGTAGAGACCCAGTACTTC.

The J gene is TRBJ2-7, the V gene TRBV9, with 10 positions matching TRBD2. Germline V CDR1 and CDR2: SGDLS, YYNGEE. The CDR3 length is 15 residues. The J segment lost 3 bases and the V segment lost 2 bases, leaving 5 bases of the junction unmatched. DNA of the CDR3: TGTGCCAGCAGCGTCGGGACTAGCGCCGACTACGAGCAGTACTTC. It is translated as CASSVGTSADYEQYF.

The chain employs TRBV27 and TRBJ2-7; tentative D call: TRBD1 (6 bases). V lost 5 bases and J lost 0, with 11 bases in between. Germline V lookup: CDR1 MNHEY, CDR2 SMNVEV (reference sequence). CDR3 length equals 14 residues. Written as DNA, the CDR3 is TGTGCCAGCAGTCCAGGGGAGAGCTCCTACGAGCAGTACTTC. Protein: CASSPGESSYEQYF.

The rearrangement uses TRBV18 and TRBJ2-5, with 12 bases identical to TRBD2. This CDR3 is 15 amino acids long. Trimming at V came to 1 base and at J to 7 bases, leaving 4 bases not matched to a gene. Germline CDR1 and CDR2: KGHSH and LQKENI. CDR3 sequence reads: CASSPLRTSGVTQYF. CDR3 nucleotides: TGTGCCAGCTCACCACTAAGGACTAGCGGGGTGACCCAGTACTTC. Based on the CDR3 plus reference TRBV18 and TRBJ2-5, the full variable domain is NAGVMQNPRHLVRRRGQEARLRCSPMKGHSHVYWYRQLPEEGLKFMVYLQKENIIDESGMPKERFSAEFPKEGPSILRIQQVVRGDSAAYFCASSPLRTSGVTQYFGPGTRLLVL.

V is TRBV2 and J is TRBJ2-2, with 10 bases fitting TRBD1. The length of the CDR3 is 14 residues. CDR1 and CDR2 (germline): SNHLY, FYNNEI. The V and J ends lost 11 bases and 8 bases, in that order; junction bases with no gene match: 11. In nucleotides, the CDR3 is TGTGCCGGACGACCGGGACAGGGGCCAGGGGAGCTGTTTTTT. Protein product: CAGRPGQGPGELFF.

V and J are TRBV5-4 and TRBJ1-1; the D gene is possibly TRBD1 (5 bases). The germline gives CDR1 SGHNT, CDR2 YYREEE (reference sequence). With 4 bases removed from V and 7 bases from J, the gap between germline ends came to 20 bases. The CDR3 is made up of 15 amino acids. This chain's CDR3 is CASSKEPVTGDEAFF. The CDR3 DNA sequence: TGTGCCAGCAGCAAGGAGCCCGTGACGGGGGATGAAGCTTTCTTT.

On this clone itself: The identical CDR3 is also encoded by other nucleotide sequences in the sample. The DNA for the CDR3 is TGTGCCAGCAGTTACTCACCGGGGGGCACTGAAGCTTTCTTT. This sequence encodes CASSYSPGGTEAFF. V usage is TRBV6-5 and J usage is TRBJ1-1, with a tentative D call TRBD1 (5 bases). Trimming stripped 0 bases from V and 4 bases from J, with 9 bases between. The CDR3 extends over 14 amino acids. The germline gives CDR1 MNHEY, CDR2 SVGAGI.

CDR3 bases: TGTGCCAGCAGATCTCGGGGTGAGCAGTTCTTC. Translation: CASRSRGEQFF. This rearrangement joins TRBV7-9 to TRBJ2-1, with a possible D match to TRBD2 (5 bases). Germline loops: CDR1 SEHNR, CDR2 FQNEAQ (reference sequence). There are 11 residues in the CDR3. The V end was cut by 6 bases, the J end by 9 bases, with 9 bases between.

This rearrangement joins TRBV7-2 to TRBJ2-3, with 11 nucleotides matching TRBD2. The CDR3 is made up of 16 amino acids. Losses at the gene ends were 2 bases for V and 8 bases for J; bases not matched to a gene: 9. Per germline, CDR1 SGHTA and CDR2 FQGNSA. The CDR3 nucleotides are TGTGCCAGCAGCTTACTAGCGGGGGGCCCCCGGGGTACGCAGTATTTT. This sequence encodes CASSLLAGGPRGTQYF.

This chain uses TRBV10-1 with TRBJ2-5; the match to TRBD2 covers 10 bases. V shed 3 bases, J shed 2 bases, and the junction held 3 bases outside the gene matches. The CDR3 is made up of 15 amino acids. CDR1 WNHNN and CDR2 SYGVQD come from the germline V gene (reference sequence). CDR3 DNA sequence: TGCGCCAGCAGTGAAAAGCGGGGGGGTCAAGAGACCCAGTACTTC. This gives the protein CASSEKRGGQETQYF.

The rearrangement joins TRBV18 to TRBJ2-7, with unresolved D. Germline lookup yields CDR1 KGHSH and CDR2 LQKENI. This CDR3 has 14 residues. The V and J ends lost 2 bases and 3 bases respectively, with 11 bases between them. The CDR3 coding sequence is TGTGCCAGCTCACCAGGTACCAGAGGCTACGAGCAGTACTTC. This codes for CASSPGTRGYEQYF.